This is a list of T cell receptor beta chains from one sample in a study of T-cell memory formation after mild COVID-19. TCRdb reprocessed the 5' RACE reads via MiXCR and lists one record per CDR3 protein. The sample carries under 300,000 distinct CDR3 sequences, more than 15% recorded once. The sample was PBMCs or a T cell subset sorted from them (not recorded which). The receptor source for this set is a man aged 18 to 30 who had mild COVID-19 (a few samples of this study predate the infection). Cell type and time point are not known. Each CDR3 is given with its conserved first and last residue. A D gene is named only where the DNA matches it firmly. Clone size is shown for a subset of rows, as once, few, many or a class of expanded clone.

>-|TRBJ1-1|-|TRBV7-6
CASSKVVNTEAFF
TGTGCCAGCAGCAAAGTTGTGAACACTGAAGCTTTCTTT
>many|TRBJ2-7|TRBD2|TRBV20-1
CSVIAGSYEQYF
TGCAGTGTTATAGCGGGCTCCTACGAGCAGTACTTC
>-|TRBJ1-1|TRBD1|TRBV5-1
CASSVQGGDTEAFF
TGCGCCAGCAGCGTACAGGGGGGTGACACTGAAGCTTTCTTT
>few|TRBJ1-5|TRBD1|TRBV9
CASSVGTGSNQPQHF
TGTGCCAGCAGCGTAGGGACAGGGTCCAATCAGCCCCAGCATTTT
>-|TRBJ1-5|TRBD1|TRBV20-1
CSARRTGGNQPQHF
TGCAGTGCCCGCCGGACAGGGGGGAATCAGCCCCAGCATTTT
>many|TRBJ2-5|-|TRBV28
CASSIRGADRETQYF
TGTGCCAGCAGCATCAGGGGGGCGGATAGGGAGACCCAGTACTTC
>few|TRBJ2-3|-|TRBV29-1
CSFAPADTQYF
-
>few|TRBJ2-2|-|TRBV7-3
CASSIELGPGELFF
TGTGCCAGCAGCATCGAACTCGGCCCCGGGGAGCTGTTTTTT
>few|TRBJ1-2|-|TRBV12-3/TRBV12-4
CASSSFGFGYGYTF
TGTGCCAGCAGTTCTTTTGGGTTCGGCTATGGCTACACCTTC
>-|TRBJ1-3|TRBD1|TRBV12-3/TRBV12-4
CASSFLGQGRGTIYF
TGTGCCAGCAGTTTCTTGGGACAGGGAAGAGGCACCATATATTTT
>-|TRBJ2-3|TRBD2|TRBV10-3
CAIMGLAGTDTQYF
TGTGCCATCATGGGACTAGCGGGCACAGATACGCAGTATTTT
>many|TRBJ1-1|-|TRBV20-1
CSARFPGRGRVNTEAFF
TGCAGTGCTAGATTCCCCGGCAGGGGAAGAGTGAACACTGAAGCTTTCTTT
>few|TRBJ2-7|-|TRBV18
CASSFDMYEQYF
TGTGCCAGCTCCTTTGACATGTACGAGCAGTACTTC
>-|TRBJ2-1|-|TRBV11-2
CASRPEGNEQFF
TGTGCCAGCAGACCCGAGGGAAATGAGCAGTTCTTC
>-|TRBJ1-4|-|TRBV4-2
CASSQDKGRNEKLFF
TGTGCCAGCAGCCAAGATAAGGGCCGAAATGAAAAACTGTTTTTT
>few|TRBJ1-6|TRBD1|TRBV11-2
CASSSYRGLNSPLHF
TGTGCCAGCAGCTCGTACAGGGGGCTGAATTCACCCCTCCACTTT
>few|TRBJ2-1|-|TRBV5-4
CASSSSGLRQFF
TGTGCCAGCAGCTCCTCCGGACTACGGCAGTTCTTC